These T cell receptor beta chains were read from a single sample in a study of control samples from healthy donors and cancer patients. Generated by immunoSEQ multiplex PCR, the TCRdb table keeps only in-frame clones and is missing some. The sample holds some 49,000 clones; approximately 90% are singletons and the top ten take roughly 0.8%. The sequenced material came from PBMCs. These receptor sequences come from a man younger than 45 with colorectal cancer. Each CDR3 is given with its conserved first and last residue. The order of the fields is J gene, V gene, CDR3 protein.

TRBJ2-7 TRBV6-6 CASSYIGTGEQYF
TRBJ2-2 TRBV4-3 CASSQDGSGVGELFF
TRBJ1-4 TRBV30 CAWSVGVQNEKLFF
TRBJ2-7 TRBV9 CASSPHPGQSTYEQYF
TRBJ1-1 TRBV4-3 CASSPTQGALNTEAFF
TRBJ2-2 TRBV7-2 CASSSPPGTGFPGELFF
TRBJ1-4 TRBV19 CASSIGRTNEKLFF
TRBJ2-3 TRBV14 CASSQDEGVKTGTDTQYF
TRBJ1-1 TRBV6-5 CASSYSSADKNTEAFF
TRBJ2-7 TRBV5-1 CASSLPSSGGGPPYEQYF
TRBJ2-3 TRBV24-1 CATSDREVRTDTQYF
TRBJ1-2 TRBV18 CASSRAPGTGENYGYTF
TRBJ1-4 TRBV2 CASSEQGLNEKLFF
TRBJ2-2 TRBV5-6 CASSFIDGPTGELFF
TRBJ1-2 TRBV3-1/TRBV3-2 CASSQSRGTGGYTF
TRBJ1-4 TRBV7-9 CASSLISRTGLEEKLFF
TRBJ1-2 TRBV7-2 CASSAQGAPYGYTF
TRBJ2-2 TRBV7-6 CASSFYFSNTGELFF
TRBJ1-1 TRBV19 CASSRRMNTEAFF
TRBJ2-5 TRBV5-1 CASSPGRYQETQYF
TRBJ2-3 TRBV10-2 CASRPSPTSTDTQYF
TRBJ2-1 TRBV4-1 CASSQEVASRSYNEQFF
TRBJ1-1 TRBV6-5 CASSYSRPQNTEAFF
TRBJ1-2 TRBV3-1/TRBV3-2 CASSQQGIIGYGYTF
TRBJ1-1 TRBV3-1/TRBV3-2 CASRHRGGTEAFF
TRBJ1-6 TRBV5-6 CASSLGLGLLNSPLHF
TRBJ2-7 TRBV7-8 CASSLFGESYEQYF
TRBJ1-3 TRBV12-5 CASGSPRTTGNTIYF
TRBJ1-6 TRBV7-9 CASSLPGVWSPLHF
TRBJ1-1 TRBV24-1 CATSGGRDTEAFF
TRBJ1-2 TRBV30 CAADGTGYTF
TRBJ1-1 TRBV30 CAWTRALNTEAFF
TRBJ2-7 TRBV13 CASSAPPEAAGTYEQYF
TRBJ2-1 TRBV24-1 CATSDLGGARDEQFF
TRBJ2-7 TRBV2 CASSENSLAGGLEQYF
TRBJ2-2 TRBV5-1 CATSRVGLAGSFANTGELFF
TRBJ1-1 TRBV30 CAWSRSWSTEAFF
TRBJ2-5 TRBV5-6 CASSFEGRGMETQYF
TRBJ1-1 TRBV4-3 CASSQEIGGEAFF
TRBJ1-6 TRBV2 CASIPGRNSPLHF
TRBJ2-7 TRBV6-5 CASSYSGSSYEQYF
TRBJ2-1 TRBV4-3 CASSQDLKVDGTGPPEQFF
TRBJ1-1 TRBV7-9 CASSLEDPRRAFF
TRBJ1-3 TRBV27 CASSLRGSGNTIYF
TRBJ2-3 TRBV10-2 CASSVASGGTDTQYF
TRBJ2-3 TRBV4-1 CASSRGAGGSPSTDTQYF
TRBJ2-2 TRBV11-2 CASSLGPRDMTGELFF
TRBJ2-2 TRBV7-6 CASSLGAGTGELFF
TRBJ2-1 TRBV29-1 CSAGLAGGTYYNEQFF